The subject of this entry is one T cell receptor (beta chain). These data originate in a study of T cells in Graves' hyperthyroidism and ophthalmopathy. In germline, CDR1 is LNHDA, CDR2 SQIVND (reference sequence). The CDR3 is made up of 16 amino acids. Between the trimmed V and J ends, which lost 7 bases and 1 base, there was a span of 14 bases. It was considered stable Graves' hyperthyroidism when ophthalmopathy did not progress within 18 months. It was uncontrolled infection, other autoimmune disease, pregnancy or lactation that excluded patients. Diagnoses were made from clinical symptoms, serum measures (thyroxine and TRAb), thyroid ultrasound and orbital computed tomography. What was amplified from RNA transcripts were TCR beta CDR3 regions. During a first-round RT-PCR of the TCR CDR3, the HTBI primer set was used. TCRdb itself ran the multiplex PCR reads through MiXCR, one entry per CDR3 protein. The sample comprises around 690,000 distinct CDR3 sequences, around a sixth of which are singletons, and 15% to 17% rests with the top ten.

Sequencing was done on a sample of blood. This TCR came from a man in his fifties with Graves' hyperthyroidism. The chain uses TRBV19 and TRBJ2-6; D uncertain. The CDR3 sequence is CASMPAVSSGANVLTF. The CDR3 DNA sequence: TGTGCCAGTATGCCGGCAGTCTCATCTGGGGCCAACGTCCTGACTTTC.